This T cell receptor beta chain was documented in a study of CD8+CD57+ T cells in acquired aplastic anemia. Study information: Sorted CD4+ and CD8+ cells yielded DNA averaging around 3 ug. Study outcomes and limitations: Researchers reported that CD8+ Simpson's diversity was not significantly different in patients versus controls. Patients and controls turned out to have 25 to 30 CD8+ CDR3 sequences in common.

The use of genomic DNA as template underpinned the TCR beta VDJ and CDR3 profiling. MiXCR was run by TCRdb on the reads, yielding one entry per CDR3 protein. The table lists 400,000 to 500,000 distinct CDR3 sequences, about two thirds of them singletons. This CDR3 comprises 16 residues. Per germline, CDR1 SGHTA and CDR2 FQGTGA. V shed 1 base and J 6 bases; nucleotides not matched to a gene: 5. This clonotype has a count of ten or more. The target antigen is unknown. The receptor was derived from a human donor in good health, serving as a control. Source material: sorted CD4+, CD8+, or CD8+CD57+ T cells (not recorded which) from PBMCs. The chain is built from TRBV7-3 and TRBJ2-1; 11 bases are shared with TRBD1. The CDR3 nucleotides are TGTGCCAGCAGCTTAAAGGGACAGGGGGGGAGCAATGAGCAGTTCTTC. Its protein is CASSLKGQGGSNEQFF.